Sequencing of this T cell receptor beta chain was carried out in a study of T cells in Graves' hyperthyroidism and ophthalmopathy. The study, taken as a whole, reports: Ophthalmopathy onset followed model prediction by a median around 6.9 months. Expanded thyroid clonotypes (above 0.001) were mostly also found in blood.

This clonotype was seen at least ten times. Its antigen is currently unknown. Orbital computed tomography and thyroid ultrasound, together with serum TRAb and thyroxine and clinical symptoms, were used for diagnoses. PBMCs were sourced from more than 7.5 ml fresh peripheral blood. From RNA transcripts, TCR beta CDR3 regions were amplified. During a first-round RT-PCR of the TCR CDR3, the HTBI primer set was used. TCRdb called the multiplex PCR reads again in MiXCR, with one record for every CDR3 protein. The table has some 360,000 distinct CDR3 sequences, approximately 18% seen once. Sequenced input: blood. This clonotype originated in a woman aged 40 to 50 with Graves' ophthalmopathy.

CDR3 bases: TGCAGCGTTGAGGGTCAGAGCTATGGCTACACCTTC. Its protein is CSVEGQSYGYTF. The chain joins TRBV29-1 to TRBJ1-2, with no clear D. Germline lookup yields CDR1 SQVTM and CDR2 ANQGSEA. The germline V and J ends were trimmed by 3 bases and 4 bases, with 9 bases remaining between them. This CDR3 contains 12 residues.